The 27 T cell receptor beta chains listed next were all sequenced from one sample in a study of blood T cell repertoires in COVID-19. Generated by immunoSEQ multiplex PCR, the TCRdb table keeps only in-frame clones and is missing some. The sample has more than 95,000 clones; just over 85% are singletons. Sequencing used peripheral blood. The source is a woman aged 55 to 70 in a cohort sampled during active or convalescent COVID-19.

The J gene is TRBJ2-3, the V gene TRBV29-1, with 7 bases that match TRBD2. Losses at the gene ends were 8 bases for V and 6 bases for J; bases not matched to a gene: 20. There are 16 residues in the CDR3. Germline CDR1 reads SQVTM; CDR2 reads ANQGSEA. CDR3 sequence: CSCGEGTGGFWDTQYF. For the CDR3, the DNA is TGCAGCTGCGGTGAGGGGACGGGGGGATTTTGGGATACGCAGTATTTT.

V gene TRBV5-1 combines with J gene TRBJ2-3, with 8 bases matching TRBD1. Trimming at V came to 4 bases and at J to 2 bases, leaving 6 bases not matched to a gene. In germline, CDR1 is SGHRS, CDR2 YFSETQ. This CDR3 has 15 amino acids. The CDR3 DNA sequence: TGCGCCAGCAGCCCAGGGGGCGCGGACACAGATACGCAGTATTTT. Protein sequence: CASSPGGADTDTQYF.

Only one count was recorded for this clone. This chain connects TRBV28 to TRBJ2-1; 7 nucleotides line up with TRBD1. Looked up from germline, CDR1 is MDHEN and CDR2 is SYDVKM. The CDR3 extends over 12 amino acids. Trimming at V came to 7 bases and at J to 6 bases, leaving 3 bases not matched to a gene. The CDR3 reads CASKEGANEQFF. CDR3 sequence (DNA): TGTGCCAGCAAAGAGGGGGCCAATGAGCAGTTCTTC.

V usage is TRBV6-6 and J usage is TRBJ2-7; D possibly corresponds to TRBD2 (6 bases). The CDR3 runs to 15 residues. V gave up 5 bases and J gave up 3 bases, with 17 bases separating them. Per germline, CDR1 MNHNY and CDR2 SVGAGI (reference sequence). The CDR3 sequence: CASSATGVRNYEQYF. CDR3 DNA sequence: TGTGCCAGCAGTGCGACGGGGGTCAGAAACTACGAGCAGTACTTC.

The chain joins TRBV5-1 to TRBJ2-5; D is possibly TRBD1 (6 bases). In germline, CDR1 is SGHRS, CDR2 YFSETQ. The CDR3 has 14 amino acids. Trimming cost V 6 bases and J 1 base, with 13 bases left between them. The CDR3 loop reads CASMEGGGQETQYF. DNA for the CDR3: TGCGCCAGCATGGAAGGGGGTGGCCAAGAGACCCAGTACTTC.

The V and J genes are TRBV4-1 and TRBJ1-3; D ambiguous. The CDR3 length is 15 residues. The V end lost 1 base, the J end lost 0 bases, and 7 bases lay between the germline ends. Looked up from germline, CDR1 is MGHRA and CDR2 is YSYEKL. The CDR3 protein is CASSQALSSGNTIYF. CDR3 nucleotide sequence: TGCGCCAGCAGCCAAGCTCTAAGCTCTGGAAACACCATATATTTT.

The sample holds one count of this clone. The chain joins TRBV24-1 to TRBJ1-3; no clear D. CDR1 and CDR2 (germline): KGHDR, SFDVKD. This CDR3 spans 16 amino acids. V dropped 3 bases and J dropped 0 bases, with 11 bases sitting between them. For the CDR3, the DNA is TGTGCCACCAGTGATACCCGTCTGAGCTCTGGAAACACCATATATTTT. This sequence encodes CATSDTRLSSGNTIYF.

This chain joins TRBV10-3 and TRBJ2-1, with 11 bases that match TRBD2. Per the germline V gene, CDR1 is ENHRY and CDR2 is SYGVKD. This CDR3 is 16 amino acids long. Trimming took 2 bases from V and 8 from J; bases not matched to a gene: 8. The CDR3 region is CAISEQATSGSDEQFF. In nucleotides, the CDR3 is TGTGCCATCAGTGAGCAGGCCACTAGCGGGAGTGATGAGCAGTTCTTC.

The chain uses TRBV18 and TRBJ1-1; D is possibly TRBD1 (5 bases). The CDR3 loop spans 15 amino acids. Germline V gene lookup returns CDR1 KGHSH and CDR2 LQKENI. The V gene lost 3 bases and the J gene lost 3 bases, with 14 bases spanning the gap. CDR3 sequence reads: CASSPPGGTDTEAFF. The CDR3 region has the DNA TGTGCCAGCTCACCCCCGGGCGGGACGGACACTGAAGCTTTCTTT.

This sequence joins TRBV4-2 and TRBJ2-7; a possible D gene is TRBD1 (6 bases). The V end was cut by 1 base, the J end by 2 bases, with 24 bases between. Germline CDR1 reads LGHNA; CDR2 reads YNFKEQ. The CDR3 extends over 19 amino acids. The DNA for the CDR3 is TGTGCCAGCAGCCAAGCAGCTGGTCGGAGAGGCCAGGGGCCCTACGAGCAGTACTTC. Its protein product is CASSQAAGRRGQGPYEQYF.

In its sample, this clone was seen once. J is TRBJ1-1 and V is TRBV5-4, with D unclear. V lost 0 bases and J lost 10, with 10 bases in between. Germline V gene sequence: CDR1 SGHNT, CDR2 YYREEE (reference sequence). The CDR3 loop spans 12 amino acids. In nucleotides, the CDR3 is TGTGCCAGCAGCTTGGGGTCGAGAGGAGCTTTCTTT. Its protein product is CASSLGSRGAFF.

This chain uses TRBV9 with TRBJ1-2; D not resolved. CDR3 size: 12 residues. Germline V gene sequence: CDR1 SGDLS, CDR2 YYNGEE. Trimming removed 0 bases from V and 11 bases from J, with 11 bases in between. Here the CDR3 DNA reads TGTGCCAGCAGCGTAGGGGGAGATAAGTACACCTTC. It codes for CASSVGGDKYTF.

V is TRBV5-8 and J is TRBJ2-5, with 7 positions matching TRBD1. The J segment lost 2 bases and the V segment lost 4 bases, leaving 2 bases of the junction unmatched. CDR3 length: 13 amino acids. Per the germline V gene, CDR1 is SGHTS and CDR2 is YDEGEE. The CDR3 protein is CASSQDRQETQYF. The CDR3 nucleotides read TGTGCCAGCAGCCAGGACAGGCAAGAGACCCAGTACTTC.

This clone was seen once. The V gene is TRBV7-2, the J gene TRBJ2-1, with D possibly TRBD2 on 6 matching bases. The V gene's germline CDR1 is SGHTA and CDR2 FQGNSA. The CDR3 spans 16 residues. The V and J ends lost 8 bases and 6 bases respectively, with 23 bases between them. The CDR3 is CASAPRDAGITNEQFF. CDR3 sequence (DNA): TGTGCCAGCGCTCCCCGGGACGCGGGAATCACCAATGAGCAGTTCTTC.

This chain links TRBV27 with TRBJ1-5; D gene ambiguous. Trimming stripped 5 bases from V and 2 bases from J, with 13 bases between. Germline-derived CDR1 and CDR2 are MNHEY and SMNVEV (reference sequence). CDR3 size: 15 residues. In nucleotides, the CDR3 is TGTGCCAGCAGTGGCAGAGGGAGCGGCAATCAGCCCCAGCATTTT. Its translation is CASSGRGSGNQPQHF.

This chain uses TRBV10-2 with TRBJ2-4, with D possibly matching TRBD1 (6 bases). CDR1 WSHSY and CDR2 SAAADI come from the germline V gene. The CDR3 extends over 15 amino acids. V lost 3 bases and J 1 base, leaving 10 bases between the germline ends. CDR3 DNA sequence: TGCGCCAGCAGTGATCCCGACAGGGCCAAAAACATTCAGTACTTC. Translated, it gives CASSDPDRAKNIQYF.

In DNA form, the CDR3 reads TGTGCCAGCAGTCGTACAGGGGGGGTCCAGGATGAGCAGTTCTTC. As protein: CASSRTGGVQDEQFF. V is TRBV6-5 and J is TRBJ2-1, with D perhaps matching TRBD1 (8 bases). This CDR3 is built from 15 residues. V was clipped by 5 bases and J by 8 bases, with 19 bases between them. Germline assignment: CDR1 MNHEY and CDR2 SVGAGI.

The chain recombines TRBV2 with TRBJ2-1; 15 bases are a match to TRBD2. The CDR3 length is 14 residues. Germline CDR1 is SNHLY and CDR2 is FYNNEI. The V and J ends lost 8 bases and 4 bases, in that order; junction bases with no gene match: 0. The CDR3 here is CASGLAGGYNEQFF. The CDR3, as DNA: TGTGCCAGCGGACTAGCGGGGGGGTACAATGAGCAGTTCTTC.

The gene calls are TRBV10-2 and TRBJ1-1; TRBD1 might be the D (6 bases). The V end lost 6 bases, the J end lost 3 bases, and 14 bases lay between the germline ends. The CDR3 is 14 residues long. The germline CDR1 and CDR2 sequences are WSHSY and SAAADI. For the CDR3, the DNA is TGCGCCAGCAGCGTCAAGGCAGGGGACACTGAAGCTTTCTTT. It encodes CASSVKAGDTEAFF.

This clone was recorded only once. The chain employs TRBV7-8 and TRBJ2-7; 11 bases align to TRBD1. This CDR3 is built from 15 residues. V was pared by 3 bases and J by 5 bases, with 6 bases of the junction left unmatched. Germline loops: CDR1 SGHVS, CDR2 FQNEAQ. CDR3 in amino acids: CASSFLGTGGHEQYF. The DNA of the CDR3 is TGTGCCAGCAGCTTTTTGGGGACAGGGGGGCACGAGCAGTACTTC.

The genes are TRBV5-8 and TRBJ2-3, with 8 bases identical to TRBD2. The CDR3 totals 15 residues. The V segment lost 6 bases and the J segment 4 bases; nucleotides outside the gene matches: 10. Germline CDR1 SGHTS, CDR2 YDEGEE. The DNA of the CDR3 is TGTGCCAGCACCATTTTAGCGGGGATCTCAGATACGCAGTATTTT. As protein: CASTILAGISDTQYF.

The gene calls are TRBV14 and TRBJ2-2; D is perhaps TRBD2 (5 bases). Trimming pared 4 bases from V and 1 base from J, leaving 7 bases between. The germline V gene encodes CDR1 SGHDN and CDR2 FVKESK. This CDR3 is 14 amino acids long. In DNA, the CDR3 is TGTGCCAGCAGCCCGGACTGGAACACCGGGGAGCTGTTTTTT. This sequence encodes CASSPDWNTGELFF.

This sequence joins TRBV5-4 and TRBJ1-6, with a weak D call TRBD1 (6 bases). V lost 2 bases and J 6 bases, leaving 12 bases between the germline ends. Germline CDR1 reads SGHNT; CDR2 reads YYREEE (reference sequence). The CDR3 extends over 15 amino acids. The CDR3: CASSFVGAINSPLHF. The CDR3 region has the DNA TGTGCCAGCAGCTTCGTGGGGGCGATTAATTCACCCCTCCACTTT.

The chain employs TRBV5-1 and TRBJ1-4; TRBD1 agrees at 9 bases. CDR1 is SGHRS and CDR2 is YFSETQ in the germline V gene. CDR3 size: 16 residues. J lost 6 bases, V lost 0 bases, and 6 bases had no gene match. CDR3 nucleotides: TGCGCCAGCAGCTTGGGATCGGGACAGGGATATGAAAAACTGTTTTTT. Residues: CASSLGSGQGYEKLFF. Variable domain in full (rest from reference TRBV5-1 and TRBJ1-4): KAGVTQTPRYLIKTRGQQVTLSCSPISGHRSVSWYQQTPGQGLQFLFEYFSETQRNKGNFPGRFSGRQFSNSRSEMNVSTLELGDSALYLCASSLGSGQGYEKLFFGSGTQLSVL.

V usage is TRBV25-1 and J usage is TRBJ1-2, with D unclear. Trimming took 2 bases from V and 8 from J, leaving 9 bases between them. CDR3 length: 12 residues. Germline V lookup: CDR1 MGHDK, CDR2 SYGVNS. Here the CDR3 DNA reads TGTGCCAGCAGTGAAGGGCGTCGCGGCTACACCTTC. Translated, it gives CASSEGRRGYTF.

This sequence joins TRBV24-1 and TRBJ2-2; 12 bases map to TRBD2. The CDR3 sequence is 17 residues long. Germline-derived CDR1 and CDR2 are KGHDR and SFDVKD. V lost 1 base and J lost 5; bases outside the gene matches: 4. CDR3 DNA sequence: TGTGCCACCAGTGATTTAACTAGCGGGAGGATAACCGGGGAGCTGTTTTTT. Residues: CATSDLTSGRITGELFF.

The V gene is TRBV13, the J gene TRBJ1-2; D is possibly TRBD1 (5 bases). Germline V gives CDR1 PRHDT, CDR2 FYEKMQ (reference sequence). The length of the CDR3 is 16 residues. V was shortened by 5 bases and J by 4 bases, with 20 bases between the two germline ends. The CDR3 nucleotides are TGTGCCAGCAGCCGGGGGTTCGGGGCAGAGTCCTATGGCTACACCTTC. Translating gives CASSRGFGAESYGYTF.